These 12 T cell receptor beta chains share one sample of origin, sequenced in a study of T-cell reconstitution after alpha-beta-depleted transplantation in children. TCRbeta library preparation incorporated unique molecular identifiers. From the PCR reads, TCRdb called clonotypes with MiXCR, one entry per CDR3 protein. The repertoire holds about 1,000,000 distinct CDR3 sequences, with 25% to 35% as singletons. Sequences were derived from PBMCs, mostly from graft donor cells, sampled 360 days after TCRalphabeta/CD19-depleted stem cell transplant. The receptors stem from a boy younger than two who had a stem cell transplant for SCID, so the T cells may come from the graft donor.

The V gene is TRBV5-1, the J gene TRBJ2-2; TRBD1 or TRBD2 may be the D gene (5 bases each). Germline loops: CDR1 SGHRS, CDR2 YFSETQ. Trimming stripped 2 bases from V and 5 bases from J, with 16 bases between. This CDR3 spans 16 amino acids. CDR3 amino acids: CASSFPGPPRTGELFF. For the CDR3, the DNA is TGCGCCAGCAGCTTCCCGGGACCCCCGAGAACCGGGGAGCTGTTTTTT.

The chain joins TRBV20-1 to TRBJ2-5; possibly TRBD1 or TRBD2 for D (5 bases each). V lost 7 bases and J lost 7, with 16 bases in between. The length of the CDR3 is 12 residues. The germline V gene encodes CDR1 DFQATT and CDR2 SNEGSKA (reference sequence). The CDR3 spells CSGDLTRGTQYF. The CDR3 DNA follows: TGCAGTGGGGACCTAACCCGGGGGACCCAGTACTTC.

There are a few counts of this clonotype. The chain has TRBV5-1 and TRBJ2-3; 13 bases align to TRBD2. The CDR3 covers 16 residues. The ends lost 3 bases at V and 3 bases at J; junction bases unmatched: 4. Germline V lookup: CDR1 SGHRS, CDR2 YFSETQ. Here the CDR3 DNA reads TGCGCCAGCAGCTCGGGACTAGCGGGGCCGACAGATACGCAGTATTTT. It encodes CASSSGLAGPTDTQYF.

There are a few counts of this clonotype. The chain recombines TRBV11-2 with TRBJ2-7; tentatively, D is TRBD2 (5 bases). CDR1 is SGHAT and CDR2 is FQNNGV in the germline V gene. CDR3 length: 14 residues. Trimming took 1 base from V and 2 from J, leaving 9 bases between them. The CDR3 region is CASSLASGTYEQYF. CDR3 nucleotide sequence: TGTGCCAGCAGCTTAGCTTCGGGGACCTACGAGCAGTACTTC.

V usage is TRBV27 and J usage is TRBJ1-1; D is undetermined. The CDR3 totals 13 residues. Trimming pared 2 bases from V and 7 bases from J, leaving 11 bases between. Germline V gives CDR1 MNHEY, CDR2 SMNVEV (reference sequence). This chain's CDR3 is CASSLILADEAFF. CDR3 DNA: TGTGCCAGCAGTTTAATCCTGGCGGATGAAGCTTTCTTT.

The rearrangement joins TRBV20-1 to TRBJ1-5; the D gene is possibly TRBD1 (6 bases). V was cut by 7 bases and J by 0 bases, with 16 bases left in between. Per germline, CDR1 DFQATT and CDR2 SNEGSKA (reference sequence). This CDR3 has 15 residues. The chain's CDR3 is CSVSRDIHSNQPQHF. The CDR3 nucleotides read TGCAGTGTCTCTCGGGACATCCATAGCAATCAGCCCCAGCATTTT.

V and J are TRBV27 and TRBJ2-7; TRBD1 matches at 8 bases. V gave up 4 bases and J gave up 2 bases; unmatched junction bases: 16. The CDR3 totals 18 residues. CDR1 is MNHEY and CDR2 is SMNVEV in the germline V gene (reference sequence). CDR3 loop: CASSYYRDRGLIPYEQYF. The CDR3 DNA follows: TGTGCCAGCAGTTACTACCGTGACAGGGGACTCATACCCTACGAGCAGTACTTC.

This chain joins TRBV3-1 and TRBJ1-3; 7 bases agree with TRBD1. CDR1 is LGHDT, CDR2 YNNKEL, per germline (reference sequence). J was trimmed by 4 bases and V by 4 bases; bases with no gene match: 7. This CDR3 contains 15 residues. The CDR3 sequence is CASSPLTGKGNTIYF. The CDR3 region has the DNA TGTGCCAGCAGCCCCTTGACAGGGAAAGGAAACACCATATATTTT.

Note on this clonotype: Since a much larger clone is just one base distant, this may be a read error. The chain has TRBV12-3 or TRBV12-4 and TRBJ2-1, with a weak D call TRBD1 (6 bases). Between the trimmed V and J ends, which lost 2 bases and 10 bases, there was a span of 15 bases. The CDR3 is 14 amino acids. The CDR3 nucleotides are TGTGCCAGCAGTTTATCGCTGGGGGCAAGGGAGCAGTTCTTC. Translated: CASSLSLGAREQFF.

This clonotype was seen a handful of times. J is TRBJ2-1 and V is TRBV2; possible D gene TRBD1, 5 bases. Germline loops: CDR1 SNHLY, CDR2 FYNNEI. The V end lost 7 bases, the J end lost 7 bases, and 17 bases lay between the germline ends. The CDR3 contains 14 residues. CDR3: CASIGAGLENEQFF. As DNA, the CDR3 is TGTGCCAGCATAGGGGCAGGCCTTGAGAATGAGCAGTTCTTC.

The chain is built from TRBV10-3 and TRBJ1-1; D not resolved. V dropped 10 bases and J dropped 6 bases, with 21 bases sitting between them. The germline CDR1 and CDR2 sequences are ENHRY and SYGVKD. The CDR3 spans 14 residues. DNA of the CDR3: TGTGCCACCCGCTCCCAGGTGGTTCGCGCTGAAGCTTTCTTT. It codes for CATRSQVVRAEAFF.

This clonotype was seen a handful of times. The rearrangement joins TRBV10-3 to TRBJ2-5; 10 nucleotides agree with TRBD2. V lost 2 bases, J lost 1 base, and 7 bases stayed unmatched. The V gene's germline CDR1 is ENHRY and CDR2 SYGVKD. This CDR3 region has 17 residues. DNA of the CDR3: TGTGCCATCAGTGAGGGGTCCCTAGCGGGGGTCCAAGAGACCCAGTACTTC. Its translation: CAISEGSLAGVQETQYF.